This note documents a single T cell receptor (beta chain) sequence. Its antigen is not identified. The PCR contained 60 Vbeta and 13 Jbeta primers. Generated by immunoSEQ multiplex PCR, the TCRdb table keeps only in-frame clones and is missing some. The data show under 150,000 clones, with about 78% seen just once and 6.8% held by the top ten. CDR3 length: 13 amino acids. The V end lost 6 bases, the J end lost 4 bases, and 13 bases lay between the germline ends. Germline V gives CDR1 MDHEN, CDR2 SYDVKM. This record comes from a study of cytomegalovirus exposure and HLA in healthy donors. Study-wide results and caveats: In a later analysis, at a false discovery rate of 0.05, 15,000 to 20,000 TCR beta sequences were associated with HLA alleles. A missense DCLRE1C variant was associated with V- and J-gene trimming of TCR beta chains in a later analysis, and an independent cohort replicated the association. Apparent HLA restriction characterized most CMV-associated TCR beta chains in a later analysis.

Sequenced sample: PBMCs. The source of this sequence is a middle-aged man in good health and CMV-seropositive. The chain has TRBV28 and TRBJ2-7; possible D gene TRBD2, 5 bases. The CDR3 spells CASSSGSTYEQYF. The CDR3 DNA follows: TGTGCCAGCAGCTCGGGATCTACTTACGAGCAGTACTTC.